The sample holds one count of the clone carrying this T cell receptor (beta chain). Its antigen remains unidentified. Only in-frame clones appear in the TCRdb table, and some are missing; sequencing was by immunoSEQ multiplex PCR. The data contain approximately 190,000 clones, just over 70% of them singletons. The sample comes from a study of cytotoxic CD8 clonotypes in ibrutinib-treated CLL. Study-wide background: Enrolment comprised roughly 11 relapsed/refractory and more than 14 treatment-naive patients; 17 to 18 were IGHV unmutated. General study points: The study sampled sustained-remission and progressing patients at different times.

CDR1 and CDR2 from the germline V gene are MDHEN and SYDVKM. The CDR3 contains 15 residues. The V gene lost 3 bases and the J gene lost 3 bases, with 12 bases spanning the gap. The sample was PBMCs, taken after 12 months of ibrutinib treatment. This clonotype was obtained from a human donor with chronic lymphocytic leukemia. The rearrangement joins TRBV28 to TRBJ2-4; D is ambiguous. The DNA for the CDR3 is TGTGCCAGCAGTTTGGTAGACACAAGCAAAAACATTCAGTACTTC. Translation: CASSLVDTSKNIQYF.